Each of the 24 T cell receptor beta chains below was sequenced from the same sample in a study of T cells in Graves' hyperthyroidism and ophthalmopathy (dated 2019 in TCRdb). Libraries were prepared through multiplex PCR. The instrument was an Illumina HiSeq 2000. TCR beta CDR3 regions were amplified from RNA transcripts. For the first round of RT-PCR on the TCR CDR3, the HTBI primer set was used together with the Qiagen OneStep RT-PCR kit. Through fastp at Q25 and MiXCR, TCRdb rebuilt clones from the public reads, retaining in-frame beta chains. Every CDR3 protein is listed once, alongside the most common genes and DNA of its rows. The sample table holds just under 750,000 distinct CDR3 sequences, of which roughly 32% were seen once. The ten largest clones take up less than 35% of the sample. Sample: blood. These receptors were collected from a woman aged 40 to 55 with Graves' hyperthyroidism.

This chain joins TRBV7-9 and TRBJ1-4; D not resolved. From germline, CDR1 is SEHNR and CDR2 FQNEAQ (reference sequence). V was pared by 2 bases and J by 0 bases, with 10 bases between. CDR3 size: 16 residues. CDR3 sequence: CASSLNSAATNEKLFF. The CDR3 bases are TGTGCCAGCAGCTTAAACTCGGCAGCAACTAATGAAAAACTGTTTTTT.

This clonotype was seen many times. The chain links TRBV20-1 to TRBJ1-5; D remains ambiguous. V dropped 3 bases and J dropped 4 bases, with 7 bases sitting between them. In germline, CDR1 is DFQATT, CDR2 SNEGSKA (reference sequence). The CDR3 is 12 residues long. This chain's CDR3 is CSASIQNQPQHF. The DNA of the CDR3 is TGCAGTGCTAGTATCCAGAATCAGCCCCAGCATTTT.

This clonotype was picked up many times. The chain carries TRBV29-1 and TRBJ1-4, with 9 bases lining up with TRBD1. With 0 bases clipped from V and 8 bases from J, the junction kept 10 bases outside the gene matches. The CDR3 has 16 amino acids. From germline, CDR1 is SQVTM and CDR2 ANQGSEA. The CDR3 coding sequence is TGCAGCGTTGAAGATCTTGGGGGACAGGGAAGCGAAAAACTGTTTTTT. Translation: CSVEDLGGQGSEKLFF.

The chain combines TRBV5-1 with TRBJ2-2; 7 nucleotides align to TRBD2. V shed 3 bases and J 3 bases; nucleotides not matched to a gene: 8. Germline V gene data show CDR1 as SGHRS and CDR2 as YFSETQ. CDR3 length: 16 residues. CDR3 nucleotide sequence: TGCGCCAGCAGCTATATAGCGGGCCCAGACACCGGGGAGCTGTTTTTT. It yields the protein CASSYIAGPDTGELFF.

This clonotype was detected many times. The genes are TRBV24-1 and TRBJ1-2, with 7 nucleotides matching TRBD1. Per germline, CDR1 KGHDR and CDR2 SFDVKD. The V and J ends lost 6 bases and 3 bases, in that order; junction bases with no gene match: 9. This CDR3 has 15 amino acids. The CDR3, as DNA: TGTGCCACCAGTTCCGGACAGGACGGCTACTATGGCTACACCTTC. It encodes CATSSGQDGYYGYTF.

This clonotype was counted between two and nine times. V gene TRBV30 combines with J gene TRBJ2-7; D remains ambiguous. The CDR3 has 12 residues. Trimming pared 2 bases from V and 1 base from J, leaving 6 bases between. Germline CDR1 is GTSNPN and CDR2 is SVGIG (reference sequence). In DNA form, the CDR3 reads TGTGCCTGGAGTCCCCAATCCTACGAGCAGTACTTC. Protein sequence: CAWSPQSYEQYF.

This clonotype was recorded at least ten times. This chain uses TRBV5-6 with TRBJ2-5; 7 nucleotides align to TRBD1. Trimming at V came to 3 bases and at J to 7 bases, leaving 3 bases not matched to a gene. The CDR3 extends over 12 amino acids. The V gene's germline CDR1 is SGHDT and CDR2 YYEEEE. CDR3 in DNA: TGTGCCAGCAGCTCACAGGGGTTGACCCAGTACTTC. Translating gives CASSSQGLTQYF.

J is TRBJ2-7 and V is TRBV4-1; 9 nucleotides agree with TRBD1. Germline assignment: CDR1 MGHRA and CDR2 YSYEKL. CDR3 length: 17 residues. J was trimmed by 4 bases and V by 4 bases; bases with no gene match: 14. As DNA, the CDR3 is TGCGCCAGCAGCCCCATACCCCGCGGGACAGGGTCTTACGAGCAGTACTTC. It translates to CASSPIPRGTGSYEQYF.

This clonotype came up a few times. V is TRBV19 and J is TRBJ1-1; 10 nucleotides line up with TRBD1. CDR3 size: 14 residues. From germline, CDR1 is LNHDA and CDR2 SQIVND (reference sequence). V shed 5 bases, J shed 4 bases, and the junction held 4 bases outside the gene matches. The CDR3 reads CASSWTGGATEAFF. For the CDR3, the DNA is TGTGCCAGTAGTTGGACAGGGGGGGCCACTGAAGCTTTCTTT.

This clonotype was recorded at least ten times. The genes are TRBV5-1 and TRBJ2-7, with 10 bases lining up with TRBD2. The CDR3 length is 15 residues. Germline assignment: CDR1 SGHRS and CDR2 YFSETQ. V lost 4 bases and J lost 2; bases outside the gene matches: 6. The chain's CDR3 is CASSLWTSGPYEQYF. As DNA, the CDR3 is TGCGCCAGCAGCCTGTGGACTAGCGGACCCTACGAGCAGTACTTC.

The gene calls are TRBV15 and TRBJ1-5; D unclear. Germline CDR1 is LNHNV and CDR2 is YYDKDF (reference sequence). The CDR3 runs to 16 residues. Trimming stripped 1 base from V and 5 bases from J, with 15 bases between. The CDR3 sequence is CATSRGFRADHQPQHF. The CDR3 DNA is TGTGCCACCAGCAGAGGGTTTAGGGCAGACCATCAGCCCCAGCATTTT.

V usage is TRBV29-1 and J usage is TRBJ1-5; possible D gene TRBD1, 6 bases. CDR1 SQVTM and CDR2 ANQGSEA come from the germline V gene. V dropped 8 bases and J dropped 2 bases, with 16 bases sitting between them. The CDR3 extends over 14 amino acids. Here the CDR3 reads CSQEERTGNQPQHF. The CDR3 nucleotides are TGCAGCCAAGAAGAGCGGACAGGCAATCAGCCCCAGCATTTT.

The CDR3 region is CASSGRYGGQGPMSQHF. CDR3 in DNA: TGTGCCAGTAGTGGACGGTACGGTGGACAGGGGCCGATGTCCCAGCATTTT. This chain connects TRBV19 to TRBJ1-5; 9 nucleotides match TRBD1. CDR1 LNHDA and CDR2 SQIVND come from the germline V gene (reference sequence). This CDR3 has 17 residues. With V trimmed by 5 bases and J by 11 bases, 19 bases remained unmatched.

This clonotype was seen many times. As DNA, the CDR3 is TGTGCCAGCAGCCTAGACAGGGGTTGGACTGAAGCTTTCTTT. This translates into CASSLDRGWTEAFF. The rearrangement uses TRBV19 and TRBJ1-1; 8 nucleotides align to TRBD1. CDR1 LNHDA and CDR2 SQIVND come from the germline V gene (reference sequence). The V gene end was trimmed by 9 bases and the J gene end by 5 bases; junction bases not matched to a gene: 11. CDR3 size: 14 residues. Full variable domain (missing parts from reference TRBV19 and TRBJ1-1): DGGITQSPKYLFRKEGQNVTLSCEQNLNHDAMYWYRQDPGQGLRLIYYSQIVNDFQKGDIAEGYSVSREKKESFPLTVTSAQKNPTAFYLCASSLDRGWTEAFFGQGTRLTVV.

The chain is built from TRBV7-9 and TRBJ2-7; 9 nucleotides line up with TRBD1. The CDR3 extends over 13 amino acids. Unmatched junction bases numbered 8, after V lost 8 bases and J lost 6 bases. Per the germline V gene, CDR1 is SEHNR and CDR2 is FQNEAQ (reference sequence). CDR3 region: CASSPTGGPEQYF. The CDR3 DNA reads TGTGCCAGCTCACCCACAGGGGGCCCCGAGCAGTACTTC.

This chain joins TRBV7-2 and TRBJ2-2, with D unclear. Germline CDR1 reads SGHTA; CDR2 reads FQGNSA. This CDR3 is built from 12 residues. V was shortened by 3 bases and J by 6 bases, with 5 bases between the two germline ends. This chain's CDR3 is CASSFKAGELFF. The DNA of the CDR3 is TGTGCCAGCAGCTTTAAAGCCGGGGAGCTGTTTTTT.

There are many counts of this clonotype. V and J are TRBV5-5 and TRBJ1-5; D call uncertain. The V and J ends lost 0 bases and 0 bases respectively, with 7 bases between them. The CDR3 totals 15 residues. Germline CDR1 SGHKS, CDR2 YYEKEE (reference sequence). CDR3 amino acids: CASSLALYSNQPQHF. CDR3 nucleotides: TGTGCCAGCAGCTTGGCTCTCTATAGCAATCAGCCCCAGCATTTT.

The chain links TRBV24-1 to TRBJ1-5, with D perhaps matching TRBD1 (5 bases). V was clipped by 9 bases and J by 5 bases, with 13 bases between them. This CDR3 region has 13 residues. Germline-derived CDR1 and CDR2 are KGHDR and SFDVKD. The CDR3 loop is CATGGGGYQPQHF. CDR3 nucleotide sequence: TGTGCCACCGGCGGGGGAGGCTATCAGCCCCAGCATTTT.

The CDR3 DNA is TGTGCCAGCAGCCGCTCAAACCTCAGTCCTAGCGGGGCGAACACCGGGGAGCTGTTTTTT. This codes for CASSRSNLSPSGANTGELFF. The chain couples TRBV7-3 to TRBJ2-2; 9 positions match TRBD2. V lost 5 bases to trimming and J lost 0 bases; unmatched junction nucleotides: 16. The CDR3 totals 20 residues. Germline V lookup: CDR1 SGHTA, CDR2 FQGTGA.

This clonotype has a count of ten or more. The chain recombines TRBV7-2 with TRBJ2-7; TRBD2 agrees at 9 bases. In germline, CDR1 is SGHTA, CDR2 FQGNSA. V was pared by 1 base and J by 2 bases, with 6 bases of the junction left unmatched. The length of the CDR3 is 16 residues. Here the CDR3 DNA reads TGTGCCAGCAGCTTAGTAACACTAGCGGGTACCTACGAGCAGTACTTC. Encoded protein: CASSLVTLAGTYEQYF.

V is TRBV6-6 and J is TRBJ1-4; 9 nucleotides agree with TRBD1. The junction had 11 bases not matched to a gene; V was cut back by 7 bases and J by 2 bases. Germline V gene data show CDR1 as MNHNY and CDR2 as SVGAGI (reference sequence). This CDR3 is built from 17 residues. CDR3 loop: CASTRGQGSPTNEKLFF. CDR3 DNA sequence: TGTGCCAGCACCCGGGGACAGGGCTCCCCGACTAATGAAAAACTGTTTTTT.

This clonotype was picked up many times. An end of the junction does not agree with germline; a read error may underlie this. The DNA of the CDR3 is TGTGCTAGCAGCCCCTCGACAGGGGATGAAAAACTGTTTTTT. It codes for CASSPSTGDEKLFF. The chain combines TRBV7-7 with TRBJ1-4; 8 bases map to TRBD1. CDR3 length: 14 residues. The germline gives CDR1 SSHAT, CDR2 FNYEAQ (reference sequence).

This clonotype has at least ten counts. The chain joins TRBV28 to TRBJ1-3; D is uncertain. The CDR3 covers 13 residues. Trimming left V 8 bases short and J 9 bases short, with 17 bases between. The germline V gene encodes CDR1 MDHEN and CDR2 SYDVKM. CDR3 nucleotide sequence: TGTGCCAGCGGCTTGGCATTTCAAGTCACCATATATTTT. It codes for CASGLAFQVTIYF.

This clonotype was counted a few times. The chain recombines TRBV20-1 with TRBJ1-2; TRBD1 might be the D (6 bases). The V and J ends lost 4 bases and 3 bases respectively, with 18 bases between them. The CDR3 sequence is 15 residues long. Germline V gives CDR1 DFQATT, CDR2 SNEGSKA (reference sequence). The CDR3, as DNA: TGCAGTGCTAAGATGGCAGGGGAAACCTACTATGGCTACACCTTC. It encodes CSAKMAGETYYGYTF.